Following are 23 T cell receptor beta chains from one sample sequenced in a study of cytomegalovirus exposure and HLA in healthy donors. The primer mix had 60 Vbeta and 13 Jbeta primers. Data came from immunoSEQ multiplex PCR; TCRdb stores just in-frame clones and leaves some out. The sample consists of some 110,000 clones, 65% to 85% of them appearing once. Sequenced sample: PBMCs. The origin of the receptors is a male donor in good health and CMV-seronegative.

The CDR3 sequence is CASTRPDRGAPEYF. The DNA for the CDR3 is TGTGCCAGCACCCGCCCCGACAGGGGGGCCCCGGAGTACTTC. This chain links TRBV6-6 with TRBJ2-7; 9 positions match TRBD1. CDR1 and CDR2 from the germline V gene are MNHNY and SVGAGI (reference sequence). The CDR3 length is 14 residues. V shed 7 bases, J shed 11 bases, and the junction held 15 bases outside the gene matches.

This chain uses TRBV28 with TRBJ1-2; D not certain. Germline CDR1 is MDHEN and CDR2 is SYDVKM. With 4 bases removed from V and 3 bases from J, the gap between germline ends came to 15 bases. The CDR3 consists of 15 residues. CDR3: CASSSRRDHDYGYTF. In DNA, the CDR3 is TGTGCCAGCAGTTCACGGAGAGACCACGACTATGGCTACACCTTC.

The chain employs TRBV6-1 and TRBJ2-2, with unresolved D. The CDR3 sequence is 12 residues long. V lost 3 bases to trimming and J lost 6 bases, with 5 bases between them. CDR1 MNHNS and CDR2 SASEGT come from the germline V gene. The CDR3 spells CASSDQSGELFF. CDR3 nucleotide sequence: TGTGCCAGCAGTGATCAATCCGGGGAGCTGTTTTTT.

The CDR3 is CASSISSGSYAGELFF. The DNA for the CDR3 is TGTGCCAGTAGTATTTCGAGCGGGAGTTATGCCGGGGAGCTGTTTTTT. The rearrangement links TRBV19 to TRBJ2-2; 8 bases agree with TRBD2. Trimming cost V 3 bases and J 6 bases; bases outside gene matches: 9. The CDR3 length is 16 residues. Germline loops: CDR1 LNHDA, CDR2 SQIVND (reference sequence).

This clone was observed a few times. V and J are TRBV6-1 and TRBJ1-5; 7 nucleotides line up with TRBD1. Looked up from germline, CDR1 is MNHNS and CDR2 is SASEGT. The V segment lost 7 bases and the J segment 5 bases; nucleotides outside the gene matches: 8. The CDR3 runs 14 residues. CDR3 DNA sequence: TGTGCCAGCAAAGGGACAGAGGCCTATCAGCCCCAGCATTTT. Amino acid sequence: CASKGTEAYQPQHF.

The rearrangement uses TRBV9 and TRBJ2-7; possibly TRBD1 for D (6 bases). V lost 0 bases and J 0 bases, leaving 13 bases between the germline ends. The CDR3 spans 16 residues. Germline values: CDR1 SGDLS, CDR2 YYNGEE. The CDR3 sequence: CASSVDPGASSYEQYF. The DNA of the CDR3 is TGTGCCAGCAGCGTAGATCCAGGGGCCAGCTCCTACGAGCAGTACTTC.

This clone occurred a few times. V gene TRBV7-6 combines with J gene TRBJ2-7; the match to TRBD2 covers 7 bases. The V and J ends lost 1 base and 5 bases, in that order; junction bases with no gene match: 14. From germline, CDR1 is SGHVS and CDR2 FNYEAQ. The CDR3 sequence is 17 residues long. CDR3 amino acids: CASSLGGVGGPPDEQYF. Written as DNA, the CDR3 is TGTGCCAGCAGCTTAGGGGGGGTGGGAGGGCCCCCCGACGAGCAGTACTTC.

The chain has TRBV4-1 and TRBJ1-3; D perhaps matches TRBD1 (6 bases). The CDR3 contains 16 residues. The germline CDR1 and CDR2 sequences are MGHRA and YSYEKL. Trimming cost V 0 bases and J 7 bases, with 16 bases left between them. The CDR3 nucleotides read TGCGCCAGCAGCCAAGATTTTGTGGCAGGGGTGAACACCATATATTTT. Its translation is CASSQDFVAGVNTIYF.

The gene calls are TRBV4-2 and TRBJ1-4, with TRBD1 matching 9 bases. CDR1 LGHNA and CDR2 YNFKEQ come from the germline V gene. The CDR3 has 15 residues. J gave up 7 bases and V 5 bases, and 8 bases lay outside the gene matches. Written as DNA, the CDR3 is TGTGCCAGCAGCACAAACAGGGGGCGGGTTGAAAAACTGTTTTTT. Amino acid sequence: CASSTNRGRVEKLFF.

The sample holds a few counts of this clone. The chain has TRBV28 and TRBJ2-1; no definite D call. The CDR3 has 13 residues. Germline V CDR1 and CDR2: MDHEN, SYDVKM. V lost 7 bases and J lost 9, with 16 bases in between. CDR3 coding DNA: TGTGCCAGCAAATCCAAACAGTATGGTGAGCAGTTCTTC. This encodes CASKSKQYGEQFF.

In this sample, this clone turned up once. This chain joins TRBV5-4 and TRBJ1-6; a weak D match, TRBD1 (5 bases). Trimming cost V 3 bases and J 5 bases, with 6 bases left between them. CDR3 length equals 13 residues. Germline values: CDR1 SGHNT, CDR2 YYREEE (reference sequence). Here the CDR3 reads CASSSTDNSPLHF. The CDR3, as DNA: TGTGCCAGCAGCTCGACAGATAATTCACCCCTCCACTTT.

The gene calls are TRBV15 and TRBJ2-5; D uncertain. Trimming stripped 0 bases from V and 2 bases from J, with 10 bases between. The germline CDR1 and CDR2 sequences are LNHNV and YYDKDF (reference sequence). The CDR3 covers 15 residues. Here the CDR3 reads CATSRDLLSQETQYF. The CDR3 bases are TGTGCCACCAGCAGAGATCTACTTTCGCAAGAGACCCAGTACTTC.

The chain uses TRBV7-2 and TRBJ1-2; D gene ambiguous. CDR3 length: 12 residues. Germline CDR1 SGHTA, CDR2 FQGNSA. Trimming cost V 5 bases and J 13 bases, with 17 bases left between them. Here the CDR3 reads CASSLPQRGFTF. CDR3 sequence (DNA): TGTGCCAGCAGCCTCCCACAGAGAGGGTTCACCTTC.

Here the CDR3 DNA reads TGTGCCATCAGTGATACAGGGCATGGCTACACCTTC. Translation: CAISDTGHGYTF. J is TRBJ1-2 and V is TRBV10-3, with D possibly matching TRBD1 (6 bases). V lost 3 bases and J lost 6, with 8 bases in between. The CDR3 contains 12 residues. Germline CDR1 and CDR2: ENHRY and SYGVKD.

The V gene is TRBV6-1, the J gene TRBJ1-2; D uncertain. The germline gives CDR1 MNHNS, CDR2 SASEGT. Trimming took 1 base from V and 4 from J, leaving 10 bases between them. CDR3 length equals 14 residues. DNA for the CDR3: TGTGCCAGCAGTGAAGGAGACATTAGCTATGGCTACACCTTC. It is translated as CASSEGDISYGYTF.

The rearrangement joins TRBV7-8 to TRBJ1-2; tentative D call: TRBD1 (6 bases). V shed 2 bases and J shed 6 bases, with 16 bases lying between them. The CDR3 loop spans 15 amino acids. CDR1 and CDR2 (germline): SGHVS, FQNEAQ. The CDR3 is CASSLIFRGRDGYTF. The CDR3 DNA is TGTGCCAGCAGCTTAATATTCAGGGGTCGTGATGGCTACACCTTC.

The sample holds a few counts of this clone. The chain combines TRBV7-3 with TRBJ2-3, with a weak D call TRBD2 (6 bases). The CDR3 is 15 residues long. CDR1 is SGHTA and CDR2 is FQGTGA in the germline V gene. The germline V and J ends were trimmed by 2 bases and 3 bases, with 12 bases remaining between them. CDR3 DNA sequence: TGTGCCAGCAGCTTAGTCTCGGGGAGGACAGATACGCAGTATTTT. Translating gives CASSLVSGRTDTQYF.

Comment on this clone: This specimen includes other DNA sequences encoding the same CDR3. The chain couples TRBV27 to TRBJ2-7, with TRBD1 identical over 7 bases. V trimming: 3 bases; J trimming: 4 bases; junction bases outside the gene matches: 12. The CDR3 is 16 residues long. CDR1 and CDR2 from the germline V gene are MNHEY and SMNVEV (reference sequence). The CDR3 sequence: CASSFLLAGGSYEQYF. The CDR3 bases are TGTGCCAGCAGTTTCCTTCTGGCAGGGGGTTCGTACGAGCAGTACTTC.

The chain joins TRBV7-2 to TRBJ2-3; 7 positions agree with TRBD2. The CDR3 is made up of 12 amino acids. V shed 6 bases, J shed 10 bases, and the junction held 7 bases outside the gene matches. From germline, CDR1 is SGHTA and CDR2 FQGNSA. For the CDR3, the DNA is TGTGCCAGCAGTTTGCAGCGGGGTTCGCAGTATTTT. This gives the protein CASSLQRGSQYF.

The V gene is TRBV6-5, the J gene TRBJ1-2; TRBD1 might be the D (6 bases). The CDR3 is 12 residues long. Per germline, CDR1 MNHEY and CDR2 SVGAGI. The V end was cut by 8 bases, the J end by 4 bases, with 11 bases between. CDR3 DNA sequence: TGTGCCAGCCAGTCAGGGGCCTATGGCTACACCTTC. Its translation: CASQSGAYGYTF.

CDR3 region: CASSFGGGGTEAFF. DNA for the CDR3: TGTGCCAGCAGTTTTGGGGGAGGAGGCACTGAAGCTTTCTTT. The chain employs TRBV27 and TRBJ1-1, with TRBD1 as a possible D gene (5 bases). The ends were cut back, 3 bases at V and 4 bases at J, with 12 bases in the middle. This CDR3 has 14 amino acids. From germline, CDR1 is MNHEY and CDR2 SMNVEV (reference sequence).

This clone has more than one count but fewer than ten. The chain recombines TRBV4-3 with TRBJ2-7; a weak D match, TRBD2 (7 bases). In germline, CDR1 is LGHNA, CDR2 YSLEER. The CDR3 runs 16 residues. Trimming removed 4 bases at V and 5 bases at J, with 21 bases between. CDR3 residues: CASSLGRASGGHEQYF. In nucleotides, the CDR3 is TGCGCCAGCAGCCTGGGTAGGGCTTCGGGGGGCCACGAGCAGTACTTC.

The J gene is TRBJ1-2, the V gene TRBV11-2; 9 bases fit TRBD1. Unmatched junction bases numbered 6, after V lost 5 bases and J lost 8 bases. This CDR3 is 13 amino acids long. CDR1 and CDR2 (germline): SGHAT, FQNNGV. This CDR3 reads CASSTRTGVGYTF. The DNA of the CDR3 is TGTGCCAGCAGCACTAGGACAGGGGTCGGCTACACCTTC.